This T cell receptor beta chain came from a study of T-cell memory formation after mild COVID-19. In the study overall: In these data, TCR clusters were largely donor specific.

Regarding this clonotype: Its antigen is unidentified.

Germline lookup yields CDR1 KGHDR and CDR2 SFDVKD. This CDR3 spans 14 amino acids. The ends were cut back, 6 bases at V and 3 bases at J, with 10 bases in the middle. TCRdb re-called the 5' RACE reads through MiXCR, storing one row per CDR3 protein. The sample has 300,000 to 350,000 distinct CDR3 sequences, around 19% seen once; the top ten hold more than 20%. Notes on the study in general: Clones that contracted from day 15 to 85 had balanced CD4/CD8; later expanders were CD4+ biased.

This receptor was obtained from a man younger than 35 who had mild COVID-19 (a few samples of this study predate the infection). Cell type and time point are not known. J is TRBJ2-2 and V is TRBV24-1, with D possibly matching TRBD2 (5 bases). Sequenced input: PBMCs or a T cell subset sorted from them (not recorded which). The CDR3 DNA reads TGTGCCACCAGTTCTAGCCCATACACCGGGGAGCTGTTTTTT. This sequence encodes CATSSSPYTGELFF.